This T cell receptor beta chain was obtained from a study of blood T cells in healthy people across ages. V was clipped by 5 bases and J by 6 bases; unmatched bases: 14. This CDR3 has 15 amino acids. Germline loops: CDR1 SGHRS, CDR2 YFSETQ. This clonotype has a handful of counts. Next came a second PCR, run for roughly 6 to 11 cycles, which used a sample-barcoded 5' primer along with a J-beta primer mix. TCRdb reprocessed the 5' RACE reads with MiXCR, giving one entry per CDR3 protein. The data hold about 570,000 distinct CDR3 sequences, with about 25% observed a single time. The sequenced material came from blood. The sequence was obtained from a woman between 70 and 85 years old in good health. The chain recombines TRBV5-1 with TRBJ2-7; TRBD1 agrees at 7 bases. This chain's CDR3 is CASRPPGTVTSEQYF. CDR3 nucleotide sequence: TGCGCCAGCAGACCTCCAGGGACAGTTACTAGCGAGCAGTACTTC.